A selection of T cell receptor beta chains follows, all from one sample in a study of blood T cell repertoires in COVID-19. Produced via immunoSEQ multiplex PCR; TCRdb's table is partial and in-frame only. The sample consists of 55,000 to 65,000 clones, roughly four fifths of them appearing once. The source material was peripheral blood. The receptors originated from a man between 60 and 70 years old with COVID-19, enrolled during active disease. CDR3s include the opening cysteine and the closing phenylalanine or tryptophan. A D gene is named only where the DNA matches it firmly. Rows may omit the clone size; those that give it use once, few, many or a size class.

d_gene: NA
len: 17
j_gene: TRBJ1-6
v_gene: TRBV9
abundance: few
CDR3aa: CASSPRGGEGYNSPLHF
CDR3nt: TGTGCCAGCAGCCCGCGGGGAGGGGAGGGCTATAATTCACCCCTCCACTTT

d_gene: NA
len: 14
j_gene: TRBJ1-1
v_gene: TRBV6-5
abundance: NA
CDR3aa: CASSYSTEGTEAFF
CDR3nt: TGTGCCAGCAGTTACTCCACGGAGGGCACTGAAGCTTTCTTT

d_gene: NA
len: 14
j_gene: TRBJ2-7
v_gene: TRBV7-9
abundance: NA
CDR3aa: CASSPDSTIDEQYF
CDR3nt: TGTGCCAGCAGCCCGGACTCGACTATTGACGAGCAGTACTTC

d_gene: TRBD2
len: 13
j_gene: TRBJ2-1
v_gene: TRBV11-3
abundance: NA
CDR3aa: CASGVKRDHEQFF
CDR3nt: TGTGCCAGTGGAGTTAAGCGGGACCATGAGCAGTTCTTC

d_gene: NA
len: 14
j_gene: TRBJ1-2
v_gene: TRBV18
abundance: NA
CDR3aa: CASSPIETNYGYTF
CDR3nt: TGTGCCAGCTCCCCCATAGAGACTAACTATGGCTACACCTTC

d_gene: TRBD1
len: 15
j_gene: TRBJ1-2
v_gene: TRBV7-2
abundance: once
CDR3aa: CASSFPDRGRGGYTF
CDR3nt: TGTGCCAGCAGCTTCCCGGACAGGGGGCGCGGTGGCTACACCTTC

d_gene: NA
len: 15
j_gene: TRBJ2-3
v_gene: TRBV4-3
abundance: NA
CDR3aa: CASSQGPSSTDTQYF
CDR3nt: TGCGCCAGCAGCCAAGGTCCTAGCTCAACAGATACGCAGTATTTT

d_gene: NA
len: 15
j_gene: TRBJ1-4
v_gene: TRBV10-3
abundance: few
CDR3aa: CAISESGVTNEKLFF
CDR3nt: TGTGCCATCAGTGAGTCAGGGGTTACTAATGAAAAACTGTTTTTT

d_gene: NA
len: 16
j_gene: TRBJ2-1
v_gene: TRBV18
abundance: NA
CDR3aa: CASSTGLGANHNEQFF
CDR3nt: TGTGCCAGCTCAACCGGATTGGGAGCGAACCACAATGAGCAGTTCTTC

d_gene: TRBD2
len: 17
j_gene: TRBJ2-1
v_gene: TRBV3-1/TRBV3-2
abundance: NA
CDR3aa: CASSSGNAGGTYNEQFF
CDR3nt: TGTGCCAGCAGCTCAGGAAACGCGGGGGGGACCTACAATGAGCAGTTCTTC

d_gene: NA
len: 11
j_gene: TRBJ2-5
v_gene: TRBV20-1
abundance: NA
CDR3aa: CSAQQGETQYF
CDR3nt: TGCAGTGCTCAACAGGGAGAGACCCAGTACTTC

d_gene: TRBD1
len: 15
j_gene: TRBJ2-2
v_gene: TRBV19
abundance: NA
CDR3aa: CASRPRDRVSGELFF
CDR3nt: TGTGCCAGTAGACCCCGGGACAGGGTATCAGGGGAGCTGTTTTTT

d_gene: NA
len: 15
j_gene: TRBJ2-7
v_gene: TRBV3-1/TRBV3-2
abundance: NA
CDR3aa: CASSQEWREGGEQYF
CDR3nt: TGTGCCAGCAGCCAAGAGTGGAGGGAGGGGGGCGAGCAGTACTTC

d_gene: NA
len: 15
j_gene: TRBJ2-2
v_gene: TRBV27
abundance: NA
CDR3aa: CASSLYPSVTGELFF
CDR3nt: TGTGCCAGCAGTTTATATCCCAGCGTCACCGGGGAGCTGTTTTTT

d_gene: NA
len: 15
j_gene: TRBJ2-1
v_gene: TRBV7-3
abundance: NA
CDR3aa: CASSLWPSDNNEQFF
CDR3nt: TGTGCCAGCAGCCTGTGGCCCTCAGACAACAATGAGCAGTTCTTC

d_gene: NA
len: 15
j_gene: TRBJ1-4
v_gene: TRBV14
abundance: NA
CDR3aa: CASSQARAIGEKLFF
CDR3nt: TGTGCCAGCAGCCAAGCCAGGGCCATAGGTGAAAAACTGTTTTTT

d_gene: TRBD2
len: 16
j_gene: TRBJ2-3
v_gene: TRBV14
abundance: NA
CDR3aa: CASSQTAGGFTDTQYF
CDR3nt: TGTGCCAGCAGCCAGACAGCGGGGGGATTCACAGATACGCAGTATTTT

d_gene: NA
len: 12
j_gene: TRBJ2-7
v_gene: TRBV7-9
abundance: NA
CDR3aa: CASSPSSAGQYF
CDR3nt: TGTGCCAGCAGCCCTTCTAGCGCGGGGCAGTACTTC

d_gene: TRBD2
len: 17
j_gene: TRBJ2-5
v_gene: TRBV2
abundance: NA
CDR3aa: CASSVGLAGGVKETQYF
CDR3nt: TGTGCCAGCAGTGTGGGTCTAGCGGGGGGGGTGAAGGAGACCCAGTACTTC

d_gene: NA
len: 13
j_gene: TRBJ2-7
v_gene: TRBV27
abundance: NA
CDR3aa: CASSLSPAYEQYF
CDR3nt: TGTGCCAGCAGTTTATCCCCAGCCTACGAGCAGTACTTC

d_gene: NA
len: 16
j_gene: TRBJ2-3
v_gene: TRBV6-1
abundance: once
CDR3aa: CASSDPAGRHVDTQYF
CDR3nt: TGTGCCAGCAGTGACCCTGCAGGGAGGCACGTGGATACGCAGTATTTT

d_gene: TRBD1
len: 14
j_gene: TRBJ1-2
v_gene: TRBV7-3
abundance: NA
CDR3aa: CASSAQQGNYGYTF
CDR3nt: TGTGCCAGCAGCGCTCAACAGGGGAACTATGGCTACACCTTC

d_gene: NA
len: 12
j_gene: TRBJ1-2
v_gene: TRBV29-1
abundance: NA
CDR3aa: CSVEAQNYGYTF
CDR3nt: TGCAGCGTTGAAGCTCAGAACTATGGCTACACCTTC

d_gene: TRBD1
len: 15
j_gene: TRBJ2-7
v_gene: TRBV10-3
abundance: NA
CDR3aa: CAIPYGQGDSYEQYF
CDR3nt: TGTGCCATCCCCTACGGACAGGGAGACTCCTACGAGCAGTACTTC

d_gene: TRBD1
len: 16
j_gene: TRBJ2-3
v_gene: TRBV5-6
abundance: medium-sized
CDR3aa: CASSLWADRHTDTQYF
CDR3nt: TGTGCCAGCAGCTTGTGGGCGGACAGGCATACAGATACGCAGTATTTT

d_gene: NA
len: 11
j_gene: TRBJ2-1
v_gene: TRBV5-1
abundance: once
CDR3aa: CASSLEREQFF
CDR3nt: TGCGCCAGCAGCTTGGAACGGGAGCAGTTCTTC

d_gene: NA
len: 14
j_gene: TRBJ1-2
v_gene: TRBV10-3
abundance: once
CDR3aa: CAISDSLSNYGYTF
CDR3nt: TGTGCCATCAGTGACTCCCTATCTAACTATGGCTACACCTTC

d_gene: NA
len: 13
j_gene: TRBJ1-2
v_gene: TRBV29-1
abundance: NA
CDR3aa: CSVEVPTVRGYTF
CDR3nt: TGCAGCGTTGAAGTCCCGACAGTGAGGGGCTACACCTTC

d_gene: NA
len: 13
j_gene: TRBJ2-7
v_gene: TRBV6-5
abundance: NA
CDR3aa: CASSYDRRDEQYF
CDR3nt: TGTGCCAGCAGTTACGATCGGCGGGACGAGCAGTACTTC

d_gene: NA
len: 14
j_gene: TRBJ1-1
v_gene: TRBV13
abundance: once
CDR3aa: CASSMGPTSTEAFF
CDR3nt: TGTGCCAGCAGCATGGGCCCTACGAGCACTGAAGCTTTCTTT

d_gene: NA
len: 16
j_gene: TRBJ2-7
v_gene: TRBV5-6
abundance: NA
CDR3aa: CASSLVGGAPAYEQYF
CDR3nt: TGTGCCAGCAGCTTGGTTGGCGGGGCACCAGCCTACGAGCAGTACTTC